These T cell receptor beta chains were read from a single sample in a study of shared clonotypes between healthy human individuals. This table comes from immunoSEQ multiplex PCR, and its TCRdb copy is limited to in-frame clones, with some not included. Of about 2 million clones listed, about 95% were seen once; the top ten hold roughly 1%. The specimen sequenced was naive CD8+ T cells sorted from blood. The receptors come from a man aged 18 to 35 in good health. Each CDR3 is given with its conserved first and last residue. Fields, in order: D gene, V gene, J gene, clone size, CDR3 DNA, CDR3 protein. The D gene is left open where the match is weak. The size field is filled for only some rows; it gives once, few, many or a size class.

>TRBD1|TRBV11-1|TRBJ1-5|-
TGTGCCAGCAGCAAAACACAGGGGGGAAATCAGCCCCAGCATTTT
CASSKTQGGNQPQHF
>-|TRBV5-5|TRBJ2-7|-
TGTGCCAGCAGCTTGTGGCACAGCCTCTACGAGCAGTACTTC
CASSLWHSLYEQYF
>-|TRBV6-1|TRBJ1-4|-
TGTGCCAGCAGTGAAGATCACGGATTAAATGAAAAACTGTTTTTT
CASSEDHGLNEKLFF
>TRBD1|TRBV28|TRBJ2-7|-
TGTGCCAGCAGTGAGCAGGGGGACTACGAGCAGTACTTC
CASSEQGDYEQYF
>-|TRBV28|TRBJ2-2|-
TGTGCCAGCAGTTCAAGCCTCGGATCCACCGGGGAGCTGTTTTTT
CASSSSLGSTGELFF
>-|TRBV13|TRBJ2-3|-
TGTGCCAGCAGAGGCAGCACAGATACGCAGTATTTT
CASRGSTDTQYF
>-|TRBV27|TRBJ2-7|-
TGTGCCAGCACTTTGCCCCGGAAGAACCAGTACTTC
CASTLPRKNQYF
>-|TRBV27|TRBJ2-6|-
TGTGCCAGCAGTTTTCTAGGGGTCTCTGGGGCCAACGTCCTGACTTTC
CASSFLGVSGANVLTF
>-|TRBV28|TRBJ1-3|-
TGTGCCAGCAGTCCTGCAGGGGAAGTCTCTGGAAACACCATATATTTT
CASSPAGEVSGNTIYF
>TRBD2|TRBV18|TRBJ2-3|-
TGTGCCAGCTCTTCTTTTGGCGGGGGGATCACAGATACGCAGTATTTT
CASSSFGGGITDTQYF
>TRBD2|TRBV7-9|TRBJ2-1|-
TGTGCCAGCAGCCACGGGACTAGCGCGTACAATGAGCAGTTCTTC
CASSHGTSAYNEQFF
>TRBD2|TRBV13|TRBJ2-2|-
TGTGCCAGCAGCTACCTGGGTAGCGGGAGGACCGGGGAGCTGTTTTTT
CASSYLGSGRTGELFF
>TRBD2|TRBV9|TRBJ2-2|-
TGTGCCAGCAGCGTGGCCGGAGCGGGAGTGGACACCGGGGAGCTGTTTTTT
CASSVAGAGVDTGELFF
>-|TRBV10-3|TRBJ2-7|-
TGTGCCATCAGTGACGAGAGTCCCCTGGACGAGCAGTACTTC
CAISDESPLDEQYF
>TRBD1|TRBV7-8|TRBJ2-7|-
TGTGCCAGCAGCGCGGGACAGGGGGTACCCTACGAGCAGTACTTC
CASSAGQGVPYEQYF
>-|TRBV27|TRBJ2-1|-
TGTGCCAGCAGTTGGCTACGGGGGCTCGACAATGAGCAGTTCTTC
CASSWLRGLDNEQFF
>-|TRBV5-1|TRBJ2-1|-
TGCGCCAGCAGTAGTGGGGTTGAGCAGTTCTTC
CASSSGVEQFF
>-|TRBV18|TRBJ2-5|-
TGTGCCAGCTCACCGAATTGGGACGGTCAAGAGACCCAGTACTTC
CASSPNWDGQETQYF
>-|TRBV10-1|TRBJ2-2|-
TGCGCCAGCAGTGTAGGGGTTCACACCGGGGAGCTGTTTTTT
CASSVGVHTGELFF
>-|TRBV9|TRBJ2-2|-
TGTGCCAGCAGCGTCGGGGCAATCAGCGGGGAGCTGTTTTTT
CASSVGAISGELFF
>-|TRBV6-1|TRBJ2-7|-
TGTGCCAGCAGTGAAGCCATCGACTACGAGCAGTACTTC
CASSEAIDYEQYF
>TRBD1|TRBV4-2|TRBJ2-1|-
TGTGCCAGCAGCCCACGGACAGGGATCAATGAGCAGTTCTTC
CASSPRTGINEQFF
>TRBD2|TRBV7-9|TRBJ2-2|-
TGTGCCAGCAGCCCATTCGGGACTAGCGGGAGGGCGAACACCGGGGAGCTGTTTTTT
CASSPFGTSGRANTGELFF
>-|TRBV12-5|TRBJ2-3|-
TGTGCTAGTGGTTTTGGAGGGCCAATAGCAGATACGCAGTATTTT
CASGFGGPIADTQYF
>TRBD1|TRBV25-1|TRBJ2-7|-
TGTGCCAGCAGTGAAAGTGGGGACAGCTCCTACGAGCAGTACTTC
CASSESGDSSYEQYF
>-|TRBV2|TRBJ2-6|few
TGTGCCAGCAGCGATACCACCCGGGGGTCGGCTTTATCTGGGGCCAACGTCCTGACTTTC
CASSDTTRGSALSGANVLTF
>-|TRBV4-1|TRBJ2-1|-
TGCGCCAGCAGCCAGGATCCGGGAGCAAGGAATGAGCAGTTCTTC
CASSQDPGARNEQFF